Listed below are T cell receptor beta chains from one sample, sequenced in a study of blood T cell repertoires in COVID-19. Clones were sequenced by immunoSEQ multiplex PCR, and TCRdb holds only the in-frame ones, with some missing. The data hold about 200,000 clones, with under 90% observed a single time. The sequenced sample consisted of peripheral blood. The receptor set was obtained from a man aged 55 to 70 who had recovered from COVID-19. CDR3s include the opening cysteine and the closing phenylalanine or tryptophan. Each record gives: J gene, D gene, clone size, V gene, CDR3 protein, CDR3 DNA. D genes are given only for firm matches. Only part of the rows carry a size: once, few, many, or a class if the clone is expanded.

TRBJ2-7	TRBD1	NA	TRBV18	CASSLPGTGLNGQYF	TGTGCCAGCTCATTGCCCGGGACAGGGCTCAACGGGCAGTACTTC
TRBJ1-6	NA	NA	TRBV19	CASSIGAGGYSPLHF	TGTGCCAGTAGTATAGGAGCTGGGGGCTATTCACCCCTCCACTTT
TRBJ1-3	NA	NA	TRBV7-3	CASSQDNSGNTIYF	TGTGCCAGCAGCCAGGACAACTCTGGAAACACCATATATTTT
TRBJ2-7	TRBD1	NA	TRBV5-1	CASSEQGAKEQYF	TGCGCCAGCAGTGAACAGGGGGCGAAAGAGCAGTACTTC
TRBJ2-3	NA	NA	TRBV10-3	CAISESTRGNTDTQYF	TGTGCCATCAGTGAGTCGACTAGGGGTAACACAGATACGCAGTATTTT
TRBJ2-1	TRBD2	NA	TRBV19	CATYSGTNDNEQFF	TGTGCCACGTATTCCGGGACTAACGACAATGAGCAGTTCTTC
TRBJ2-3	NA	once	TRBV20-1	CSAGTDTQYF	TGCAGTGCCGGCACAGATACGCAGTATTTT
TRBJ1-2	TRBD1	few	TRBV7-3	CASSPGGPPRGYTF	TGTGCCAGCAGCCCAGGGGGGCCCCCGAGAGGCTACACCTTC
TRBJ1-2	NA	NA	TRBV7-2	CASSSRAWGYTF	TGTGCCAGCAGCTCGCGGGCCTGGGGCTACACCTTC
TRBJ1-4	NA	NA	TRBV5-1	CASSLGAWANEKLFF	TGCGCCAGCAGCCTGGGGGCTTGGGCTAATGAAAAACTGTTTTTT
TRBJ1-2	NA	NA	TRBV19	CASRRQITNGYTF	TGTGCCAGCCGGAGACAGATTACAAATGGCTACACCTTC
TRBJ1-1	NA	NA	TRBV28	CASRPGGGATEAFF	TGTGCCAGCAGACCGGGGGGGGGCGCCACTGAAGCTTTCTTT
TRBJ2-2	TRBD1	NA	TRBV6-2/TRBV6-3	CASSNSRTGGPGELFF	TGTGCCAGCAGTAACTCCAGGACAGGGGGTCCCGGGGAGCTGTTTTTT
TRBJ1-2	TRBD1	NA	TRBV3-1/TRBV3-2	CASSQDSRDRGGGYTF	TGTGCCAGCAGCCAAGATAGTAGGGACAGGGGAGGTGGCTACACCTTC
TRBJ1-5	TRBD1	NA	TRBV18	CASSPRTGFDQPQHF	TGTGCCAGCTCACCAAGGACAGGGTTCGATCAGCCCCAGCATTTT
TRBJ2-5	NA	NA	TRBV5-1	CASSFSGPQETQYF	TGCGCCAGCAGCTTCTCAGGGCCCCAAGAGACCCAGTACTTC
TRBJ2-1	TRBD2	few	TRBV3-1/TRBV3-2	CASSLAGASYNEQFF	TGTGCCAGCAGCCTAGCGGGGGCCTCCTACAATGAGCAGTTCTTC
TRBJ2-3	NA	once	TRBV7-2	CASSPQSSTDTQYF	TGTGCCAGCAGCCCACAGTCCAGCACAGATACGCAGTATTTT
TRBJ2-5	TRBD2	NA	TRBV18	CASSPLPGLAGETQYF	TGTGCCAGCTCACCACTTCCGGGACTAGCGGGAGAGACCCAGTACTTC
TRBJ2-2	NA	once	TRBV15	CATSRDSGTGELFF	TGTGCCACCAGCAGAGATTCAGGGACCGGGGAGCTGTTTTTT
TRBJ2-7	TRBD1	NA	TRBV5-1	CASSQRQGAYEQYF	TGCGCCAGCAGCCAACGACAGGGGGCATACGAGCAGTACTTC
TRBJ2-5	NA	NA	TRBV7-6	CASSLGVTGGTQYF	TGTGCCAGCAGCTTAGGGGTAACCGGAGGGACCCAGTACTTC
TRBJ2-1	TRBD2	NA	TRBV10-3	CAIRPGLADNEQFF	TGTGCCATTAGACCGGGACTAGCGGACAATGAGCAGTTCTTC
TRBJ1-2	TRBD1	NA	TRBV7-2	CASSLGRGSANYGYTF	TGTGCCAGCAGCTTAGGCAGGGGGTCCGCTAACTATGGCTACACCTTC
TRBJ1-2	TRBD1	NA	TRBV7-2	CASSFPQGAVNYGYTF	TGTGCCAGCAGCTTCCCCCAGGGGGCGGTTAACTATGGCTACACCTTC
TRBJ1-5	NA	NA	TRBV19	CASSNTGHFNQPQHF	TGTGCCAGTAGCAACACGGGACACTTCAATCAGCCCCAGCATTTT
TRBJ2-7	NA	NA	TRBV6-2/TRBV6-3	CASSETYEQYF	TGTGCCAGCAGTGAGACCTACGAGCAGTACTTC
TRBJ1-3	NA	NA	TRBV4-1	CASSQERPGGTGNTIYF	TGCGCCAGCAGCCAAGAGCGGCCGGGAGGCACTGGAAACACCATATATTTT
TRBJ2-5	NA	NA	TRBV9	CASSVGGEETQYF	TGTGCCAGCAGCGTAGGGGGGGAAGAGACCCAGTACTTC
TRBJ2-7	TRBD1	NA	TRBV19	CASSGTGLNYEQYF	TGTGCCAGTAGTGGGACAGGGTTGAACTACGAGCAGTACTTC
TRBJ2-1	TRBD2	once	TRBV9	CASSAGTSGEEQFF	TGTGCCAGCAGCGCCGGGACTAGCGGGGAGGAGCAGTTCTTC
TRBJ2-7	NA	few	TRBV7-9	CASSYQAGQYF	TGTGCCAGCAGCTACCAGGCAGGGCAGTACTTC
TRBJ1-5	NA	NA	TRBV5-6	CASSPGGGGTQPQHF	TGTGCCAGCAGCCCCGGTGGGGGGGGTACTCAGCCCCAGCATTTT
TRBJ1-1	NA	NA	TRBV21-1	CASSKEEGGNTEAFF	TGTGCCAGCAGCAAAGAGGAAGGGGGGAACACTGAAGCTTTCTTT
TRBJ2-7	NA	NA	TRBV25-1	CASSVAGAVDEQYF	TGTGCCAGCAGTGTGGCGGGGGCGGTCGACGAGCAGTACTTC
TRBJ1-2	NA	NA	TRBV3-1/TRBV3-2	CASSQRQSYGYTF	TGTGCCAGCAGCCAACGACAAAGTTATGGCTACACCTTC
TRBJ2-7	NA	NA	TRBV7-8	CASSTLQGIHEQYF	TGTGCCAGCAGCACCCTTCAGGGAATACACGAGCAGTACTTC
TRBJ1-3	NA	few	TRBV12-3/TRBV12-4	CASSPGGPLYF	TGTGCCAGCAGCCCGGGAGGGCCCCTATATTTT
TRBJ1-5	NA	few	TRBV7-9	CASSPADGDQPQHF	TGTGCCAGCAGCCCAGCGGACGGGGATCAGCCCCAGCATTTT
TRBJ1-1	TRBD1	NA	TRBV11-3	CASSHRGVTGMNTEAFF	TGTGCCAGCAGCCACAGAGGGGTGACAGGGATGAACACTGAAGCTTTCTTT
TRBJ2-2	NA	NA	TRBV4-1	CASSQEGGTGELFF	TGCGCCAGCAGCCAAGAGGGAGGCACCGGGGAGCTGTTTTTT
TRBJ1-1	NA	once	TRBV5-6	CASSLQGGKRTEAFF	TGTGCCAGCAGCTTGCAGGGCGGCAAGCGCACTGAAGCTTTCTTT
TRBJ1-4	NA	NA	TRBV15	CATSREDGIDEKLFF	TGTGCCACCAGCAGAGAGGACGGGATCGATGAAAAACTGTTTTTT
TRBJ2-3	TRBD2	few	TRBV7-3	CASSHPSESGGPTDTQYF	TGTGCCAGCAGCCACCCCTCGGAAAGCGGGGGACCCACAGATACGCAGTATTTT
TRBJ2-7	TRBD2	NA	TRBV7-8	CASSYGTITEQYF	TGTGCCAGCAGCTACGGGACTATTACCGAGCAGTACTTC
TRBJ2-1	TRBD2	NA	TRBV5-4	CASSSGTSSYNEQFF	TGTGCCAGCAGCTCCGGGACTAGCTCCTACAATGAGCAGTTCTTC